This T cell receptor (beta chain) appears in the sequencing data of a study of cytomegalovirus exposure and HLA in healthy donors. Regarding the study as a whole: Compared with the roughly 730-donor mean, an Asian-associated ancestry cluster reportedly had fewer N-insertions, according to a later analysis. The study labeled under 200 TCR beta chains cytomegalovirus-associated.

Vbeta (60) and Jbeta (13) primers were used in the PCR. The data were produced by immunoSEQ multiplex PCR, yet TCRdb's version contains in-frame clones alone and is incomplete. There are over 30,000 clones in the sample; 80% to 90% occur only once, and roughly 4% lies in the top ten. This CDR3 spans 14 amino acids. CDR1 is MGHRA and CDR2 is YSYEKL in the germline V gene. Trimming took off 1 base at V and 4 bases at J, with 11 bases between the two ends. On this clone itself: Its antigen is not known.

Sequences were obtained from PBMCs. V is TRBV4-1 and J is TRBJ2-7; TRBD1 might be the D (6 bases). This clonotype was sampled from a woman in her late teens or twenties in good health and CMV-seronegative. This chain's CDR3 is CASSQGRTDYEQYF. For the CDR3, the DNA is TGCGCCAGCAGCCAAGGGAGGACAGATTACGAGCAGTACTTC.